The rows below give T cell receptor beta chains drawn from one sample of a study of blood T cells in healthy people across ages. TCRdb independently ran MiXCR on the 5' RACE reads; one entry per CDR3 protein. The sample includes about 900,000 distinct CDR3 sequences, around two thirds of them seen just once. Sequenced input: blood. The receptors come from a man aged 25 to 40 in good health. The CDR3 runs from the conserved cysteine through the conserved F or W.

J,V,CDR3
TRBJ2-1,TRBV10-3,CAIQGTGGINEQFF
TRBJ1-4,TRBV7-9,CASSFGHVDEKLFF
TRBJ2-1,TRBV5-1,CASSGTSGIRNEQFF
NA,TRBV27,CASSFWPQTGEQYF
TRBJ2-5,TRBV20-1,CSASPYGPQETQYF
TRBJ2-1,TRBV7-3,CASGPASTYNEQFF
TRBJ2-3,TRBV7-8,CASSFAGIRKDTQYF
TRBJ1-1,TRBV5-1,CASSVNRALHTEAFF
TRBJ2-5,TRBV20-1,CSARGGAGSQETQYF
TRBJ2-3,TRBV27,CASSPRLAPDTQYF
TRBJ2-3,TRBV20-1,CSATLLAQTLTDTQYF
TRBJ1-3,TRBV5-1,CASSLVENPQDTIYF
TRBJ2-7,TRBV6-9,CALGQYEQYF
TRBJ1-5,TRBV27,CASSSYPGPNQPQHF
TRBJ2-7,TRBV6-5,CASSYFATYEQYF
NA,TRBV3-1,CASSRSMTGRGEQYF
TRBJ1-2,TRBV12-3/TRBV12-4,CASSPTGGPNYGYTF
TRBJ2-7,TRBV7-3,CASSRLAGGDYEQYF
NA,TRBV24-1,CATSTGVLETQYF
TRBJ1-4,TRBV6-6,CASSYTGQATNEKLFF
TRBJ2-7,TRBV9,CASSITSGDWDEQYF
TRBJ2-3,TRBV25-1,CASSDQGTGGTDTQYF
TRBJ1-5,TRBV7-2,CASSLSSNPGSNQPQHF
TRBJ1-1,TRBV6-5,CASSYRGGWNTEAFF
TRBJ2-7,TRBV5-1,CASSLVGRSYVEQYF
TRBJ1-6,TRBV20-1,CSARGSGDSPLHF
TRBJ1-4,TRBV29-1,CSGRDRGVEKLFF
TRBJ2-7,TRBV6-6,CASSPTREQGYEQYF
TRBJ2-7,TRBV4-3,CASSQDPNWPYEQYF
TRBJ2-1,TRBV10-3,CASTTSDHNEQFF
TRBJ2-3,TRBV12-3/TRBV12-4,CASSPGPTNADTQYF
NA,TRBV5-1,CASSLAGQGTYNEQYF
TRBJ2-5,TRBV7-9,CASRRGGMDETQYF
TRBJ2-3,TRBV12-3/TRBV12-4,CASSRTPYSTDTQYF
TRBJ2-7,TRBV20-1,CSATDRGFSYEQYF
TRBJ1-2,TRBV20-1,CSASDNRNYGYTF
TRBJ1-2,TRBV2,CASRGLSNYGYTF
TRBJ1-5,TRBV2,CASTRDRELHQPQHF
TRBJ2-3,TRBV27,CASRRTSGVLDTQYF
TRBJ2-6,TRBV27,CASSLYSGGAGANVLTF
TRBJ2-1,TRBV7-2,CASSATTVSSYNEQFF
TRBJ2-5,TRBV29-1,CSVGQGQTQYF
TRBJ1-6,TRBV3-1,CASSQGGQGGSPLHF
TRBJ2-6,TRBV20-1,CSATGGGSGANVLTF
TRBJ2-4,TRBV20-1,CSARKGENIQYF
TRBJ1-4,TRBV6-6,CASRPPAENEKLFF
TRBJ2-3,TRBV6-6,CASSADRNRAYPQYF
TRBJ1-4,TRBV4-3,CASSQDDPGRGKLFF
NA,TRBV7-2,CASSLGRLWGYEQYF
TRBJ2-1,TRBV5-1,CASSDPHEQFF
TRBJ2-1,TRBV29-1,CSVLGQGTYNEQFF
TRBJ2-7,TRBV5-1,CASSYTAKGQGNEQYF
TRBJ2-3,TRBV3-1,CASSQGPSGEIAYTQYF
TRBJ2-7,TRBV2,CASTGESHEQYF
TRBJ2-7,TRBV28,CASSRQGASYEQYF
TRBJ1-3,TRBV7-2,CASSPPGWSSGNTIYF
TRBJ1-5,TRBV12-3/TRBV12-4,CASSFTPVGYNQPQHF